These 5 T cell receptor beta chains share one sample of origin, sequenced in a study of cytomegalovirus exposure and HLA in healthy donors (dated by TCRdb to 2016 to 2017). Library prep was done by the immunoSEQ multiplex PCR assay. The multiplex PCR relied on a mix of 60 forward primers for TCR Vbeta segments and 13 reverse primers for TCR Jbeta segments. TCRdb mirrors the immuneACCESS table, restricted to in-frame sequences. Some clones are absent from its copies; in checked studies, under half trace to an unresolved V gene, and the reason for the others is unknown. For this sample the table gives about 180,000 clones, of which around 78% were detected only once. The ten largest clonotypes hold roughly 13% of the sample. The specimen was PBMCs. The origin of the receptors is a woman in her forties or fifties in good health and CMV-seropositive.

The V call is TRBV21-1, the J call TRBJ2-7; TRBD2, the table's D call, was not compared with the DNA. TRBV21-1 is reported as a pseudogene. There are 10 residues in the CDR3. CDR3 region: CAIWGGEQYF. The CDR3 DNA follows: TGTGCCATCTGGGGGGGGGAGCAGTACTTC.

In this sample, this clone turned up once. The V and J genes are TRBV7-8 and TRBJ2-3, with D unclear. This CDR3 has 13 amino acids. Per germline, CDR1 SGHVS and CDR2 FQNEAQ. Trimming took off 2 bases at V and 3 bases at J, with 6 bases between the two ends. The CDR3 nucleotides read TGTGCCAGCAGCTTACGCGAGACAGATACGCAGTATTTT. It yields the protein CASSLRETDTQYF.

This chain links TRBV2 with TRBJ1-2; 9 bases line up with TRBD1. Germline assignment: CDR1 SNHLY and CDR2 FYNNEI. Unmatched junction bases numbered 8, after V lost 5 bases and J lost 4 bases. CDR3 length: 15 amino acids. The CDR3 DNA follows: TGTGCCAGCAGTAGGGGGACAGGGACATTCTATGGCTACACCTTC. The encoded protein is CASSRGTGTFYGYTF.

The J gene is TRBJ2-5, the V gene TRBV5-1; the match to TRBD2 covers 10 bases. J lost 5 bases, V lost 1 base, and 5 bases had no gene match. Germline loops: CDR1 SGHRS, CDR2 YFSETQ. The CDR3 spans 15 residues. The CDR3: CASSLTSGVGETQYF. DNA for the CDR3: TGCGCCAGCAGCTTGACTAGCGGGGTGGGGGAGACCCAGTACTTC.

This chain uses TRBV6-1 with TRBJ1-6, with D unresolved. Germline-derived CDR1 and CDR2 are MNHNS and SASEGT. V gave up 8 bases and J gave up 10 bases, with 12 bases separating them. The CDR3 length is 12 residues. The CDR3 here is CASRLFPSPLHF. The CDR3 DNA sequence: TGTGCCAGCCGGTTATTCCCCTCACCCCTCCACTTT.